The following is a TCR beta chain sequence with its context. Sequenced by immunoSEQ multiplex PCR; TCRdb stores in-frame clones only, minus some. The sample contains about 670,000 clones, 85% to 90% of which appear only once. Germline V lookup: CDR1 SEHNR, CDR2 FQNEAQ (reference sequence). The CDR3 spans 17 residues. Losses at the gene ends were 6 bases for V and 7 bases for J; bases not matched to a gene: 12. This entry belongs to a study of blood T cell repertoires in COVID-19. This sequence originates from a woman aged 18 to 35 with acute or convalescent COVID-19. The sequenced sample consisted of peripheral blood. This rearrangement joins TRBV7-9 to TRBJ2-1, with 13 positions matching TRBD2. The CDR3 reads CASRQTRLAGGQNEQFF. The CDR3 nucleotides are TGTGCCAGCAGGCAAACCCGACTAGCGGGGGGCCAAAATGAGCAGTTCTTC.